The next 30 T cell receptor beta chains were all read from a single sample in a study of PD-1 blockade in mismatch repair-deficient tumors. TCRdb's table, derived via immunoSEQ multiplex PCR, lists solely in-frame clones and lacks some. The table includes tens of thousands of clones, about nine tenths detected once. Sequences were derived from peripheral blood, sampled 52 weeks after starting pembrolizumab. The receptors here all came from an adult with mismatch repair-deficient cancer.

The gene calls are TRBV27 and TRBJ1-1; D may be TRBD1 (5 bases). This CDR3 comprises 13 residues. Germline CDR1 reads MNHEY; CDR2 reads SMNVEV (reference sequence). Trimming stripped 3 bases from V and 8 bases from J, with 13 bases between. The CDR3 loop reads CASSFSIAGEAFF. In DNA, the CDR3 is TGTGCCAGCAGTTTTAGTATAGCAGGGGAAGCTTTCTTT.

The chain employs TRBV9 and TRBJ2-1, with no clear D. CDR3 length: 15 residues. Trimming took 0 bases from V and 0 from J, leaving 7 bases between them. Germline values: CDR1 SGDLS, CDR2 YYNGEE. CDR3 residues: CASSVEWNSYNEQFF. CDR3 in DNA: TGTGCCAGCAGCGTAGAGTGGAACTCCTACAATGAGCAGTTCTTC.

The V gene is TRBV4-3, the J gene TRBJ2-3; 8 bases fit TRBD2. Germline CDR1 and CDR2: LGHNA and YSLEER. The CDR3 runs 16 residues. The V and J ends lost 1 base and 2 bases, in that order; junction bases with no gene match: 5. The CDR3 DNA reads TGCGCCAGCAGCCAAGGCCGGACTAGCATCACAGATACGCAGTATTTT. Its protein product is CASSQGRTSITDTQYF.

This clone was observed once. The J gene is TRBJ2-1, the V gene TRBV18; 12 bases line up with TRBD1. The CDR3 is made up of 15 amino acids. Germline CDR1 reads KGHSH; CDR2 reads LQKENI. The J segment lost 6 bases and the V segment lost 3 bases, leaving 3 bases of the junction unmatched. The CDR3 sequence is CASSPGQGAGNEQFF. The CDR3 DNA reads as TGTGCCAGCTCACCGGGACAGGGGGCGGGCAATGAGCAGTTCTTC. Full variable domain (remainder filled in from reference TRBV18 and TRBJ2-1): NAGVMQNPRHLVRRRGQEARLRCSPMKGHSHVYWYRQLPEEGLKFMVYLQKENIIDESGMPKERFSAEFPKEGPSILRIQQVVRGDSAAYFCASSPGQGAGNEQFFGPGTRLTVL.

The chain couples TRBV6-6 to TRBJ2-7, with 7 bases aligning to TRBD2. Germline loops: CDR1 MNHNY, CDR2 SVGAGI (reference sequence). This CDR3 is 13 amino acids long. V lost 6 bases to trimming and J lost 3 bases; unmatched junction nucleotides: 5. This CDR3 is CASRRDYRYEQYF. Here the CDR3 DNA reads TGTGCCAGCAGACGGGACTACCGCTACGAGCAGTACTTC.

The chain has TRBV4-3 and TRBJ2-7, with D unclear. The CDR3 is made up of 14 amino acids. V was pared by 0 bases and J by 0 bases, with 6 bases between. Germline CDR1 is LGHNA and CDR2 is YSLEER. CDR3 sequence reads: CASSQDVASYEQYF. The CDR3 DNA is TGCGCCAGCAGCCAAGATGTTGCCTCCTACGAGCAGTACTTC.

In nucleotides, the CDR3 is TGTGCCAGCAGCATGGGCGGAGCCTACGAGCAGTACTTC. Translated: CASSMGGAYEQYF. The chain is built from TRBV21-1 and TRBJ2-7. TRBV21-1 represents a pseudogene. The CDR3 loop spans 13 amino acids.

The rearrangement uses TRBV11-3 and TRBJ2-1; D remains ambiguous. The V and J ends lost 1 base and 16 bases respectively, with 11 bases between them. CDR1 SGHNT and CDR2 YENEEA come from the germline V gene. This CDR3 region has 11 residues. The CDR3 here is CASSLGDERFF. As DNA, the CDR3 is TGTGCCAGCAGCTTAGGCGACGAGAGATTCTTC.

The CDR3 spells CASSRTSGSADTQYF. The DNA for the CDR3 is TGTGCCAGCAGCCGGACTAGCGGGAGTGCAGATACGCAGTATTTT. The chain employs TRBV12-1 and TRBJ2-3; TRBD2, the table's D call, lacks a check against the DNA. TRBV12-1 is a known pseudogene. CDR3 length equals 15 residues.

The chain employs TRBV7-6 and TRBJ2-1; 7 nucleotides align to TRBD2. The CDR3 loop spans 15 amino acids. The J segment lost 8 bases and the V segment lost 1 base, leaving 8 bases of the junction unmatched. In germline, CDR1 is SGHVS, CDR2 FNYEAQ. DNA for the CDR3: TGTGCCAGCAGCTTAGATATGACTAGCTCCTATGAGCAGTTCTTC. Residues: CASSLDMTSSYEQFF.

The J gene is TRBJ2-1, the V gene TRBV6-6; weak D call: TRBD1 (5 bases). The germline CDR1 and CDR2 sequences are MNHNY and SVGAGI (reference sequence). CDR3 length equals 15 residues. Trimming took 2 bases from V and 6 from J, leaving 14 bases between them. The CDR3 bases are TGTGCCAGCAGTTACGCACAGGCTACCTTCAATGAGCAGTTCTTC. This gives the protein CASSYAQATFNEQFF.

This sequence joins TRBV5-6 and TRBJ2-1, with a weak D call TRBD1 (6 bases). V was trimmed by 0 bases and J by 8 bases, leaving 12 bases between them. This CDR3 comprises 14 residues. CDR1 SGHDT and CDR2 YYEEEE come from the germline V gene. The CDR3 sequence: CASSLDRVRHEQFF. Here the CDR3 DNA reads TGTGCCAGCAGCTTGGACAGGGTCCGCCATGAGCAGTTCTTC.

The chain uses TRBV6-1 and TRBJ1-5; D might be TRBD1 (5 bases). With 5 bases removed from V and 7 bases from J, the gap between germline ends came to 12 bases. CDR3 length: 13 amino acids. Germline CDR1 MNHNS, CDR2 SASEGT. The CDR3 here is CASSLGVKQPQHF. CDR3 DNA: TGTGCCAGCAGTCTGGGGGTGAAGCAGCCCCAGCATTTT.

The rearrangement uses TRBV6-1 and TRBJ1-3; D gene uncertain. The CDR3 length is 12 residues. Germline V gene sequence: CDR1 MNHNS, CDR2 SASEGT. The ends were cut back, 3 bases at V and 2 bases at J, with 2 bases in the middle. The CDR3 loop is CASSEAGNTIYF. CDR3 coding DNA: TGTGCCAGCAGTGAGGCTGGAAACACCATATATTTT.

Here the CDR3 DNA reads TGTGCCTGGAGTGAGACGGGAGGCTCTGATACGCAGTATTTT. As protein: CAWSETGGSDTQYF. The chain combines TRBV30 with TRBJ2-3; 7 bases agree with TRBD2. Germline V gene sequence: CDR1 GTSNPN, CDR2 SVGIG (reference sequence). Germline trimming cut 1 base from V and 6 bases from J; bases unmatched to any gene: 7. This CDR3 is 14 amino acids long. The full variable domain, its missing parts supplied by reference TRBV30 and TRBJ2-3, is SQTIHQWPATLVQPVGSPLSLECTVEGTSNPNLYWYRQAAGRGLQLLFYSVGIGQISSEVPQNLSASRPQDRQFILSSKKLLLSDSGFYLCAWSETGGSDTQYFGPGTRLTVL.

This rearrangement joins TRBV18 to TRBJ2-7, with D tentatively TRBD1 (6 bases). Between the trimmed V and J ends, which lost 3 bases and 1 base, there was a span of 22 bases. The CDR3 is 18 amino acids. CDR1 is KGHSH, CDR2 LQKENI, per germline. CDR3 amino acids: CASSPGPLGWGQSYEQYF. DNA for the CDR3: TGTGCCAGCTCACCGGGGCCCCTGGGATGGGGGCAGTCCTACGAGCAGTACTTC.

The V and J genes are TRBV6-5 and TRBJ2-2, with D perhaps matching TRBD2 (5 bases). V was clipped by 3 bases and J by 3 bases, with 14 bases between them. The germline V gene has CDR1 MNHEY and CDR2 SVGAGI. This CDR3 is 16 amino acids long. The CDR3: CASSYQAWRDTGELFF. As DNA, the CDR3 is TGTGCCAGCAGTTATCAGGCTTGGCGGGACACCGGGGAGCTGTTTTTT.

The chain couples TRBV10-3 to TRBJ2-1, with 13 bases identical to TRBD2. The CDR3 is 16 residues long. Germline-derived CDR1 and CDR2 are ENHRY and SYGVKD. J lost 3 bases, V lost 8 bases, and 7 bases had no gene match. The CDR3 loop reads CAIGILAGGDYNEQFF. The CDR3 DNA follows: TGTGCCATCGGTATACTAGCGGGGGGGGACTACAATGAGCAGTTCTTC.

The chain combines TRBV28 with TRBJ2-7; D possibly corresponds to TRBD1 (6 bases). CDR1 is MDHEN, CDR2 SYDVKM, per germline. This CDR3 region has 15 residues. The V gene lost 6 bases and the J gene lost 7 bases, with 22 bases spanning the gap. The chain's CDR3 is CASSEPGQTLREQYF. CDR3 nucleotide sequence: TGTGCCAGCAGCGAACCGGGACAAACCCTACGAGAGCAGTACTTC.

This chain links TRBV5-4 with TRBJ2-2, with 10 nucleotides matching TRBD1. Per germline, CDR1 SGHNT and CDR2 YYREEE (reference sequence). The CDR3 covers 17 residues. The trim removed 3 bases at V and 3 bases at J, leaving 8 bases unmatched. CDR3 amino acids: CASSSGQGQRDTGELFF. The CDR3 coding sequence is TGTGCCAGCAGCTCGGGACAGGGGCAACGGGACACCGGGGAGCTGTTTTTT.

This chain uses TRBV5-6 with TRBJ1-5; D gene ambiguous. The CDR3 is made up of 13 amino acids. Germline CDR1 is SGHDT and CDR2 is YYEEEE. V lost 2 bases, J lost 2 bases, and 5 bases lay in between. In DNA, the CDR3 is TGTGCCAGCAGCTTTTTAGGCAATCAGCCCCAGCATTTT. This gives the protein CASSFLGNQPQHF.

About this clone: One end of the junction fails to match germline, which may point to a read error. The chain uses TRBV7-7 and TRBJ2-1; a weak D match, TRBD1 (6 bases). CDR1 is SSHAT and CDR2 is FNYEAQ in the germline V gene (reference sequence). This CDR3 has 13 residues. CDR3 nucleotides: TGTGCTAGCAGTTCTGGACAGTACAATGAGCAGTTCTTC. Protein product: CASSSGQYNEQFF.

The CDR3 nucleotides are TGTGCCAGCAGTTACTCCCCCGGGGGCGGGGAGACCCAGTACTTC. This sequence encodes CASSYSPGGGETQYF. The rearrangement uses TRBV6-5 and TRBJ2-5, with D perhaps assigned TRBD1 or TRBD2 (6 bases each). The CDR3 extends over 15 amino acids. Per germline, CDR1 MNHEY and CDR2 SVGAGI. V shed 0 bases and J shed 5 bases, with 13 bases lying between them.

This clone was counted a single time. V is TRBV27 and J is TRBJ2-5; unclear D gene. The germline V gene encodes CDR1 MNHEY and CDR2 SMNVEV (reference sequence). The CDR3 loop spans 12 amino acids. V lost 6 bases, J lost 4 bases, and 9 bases lay in between. CDR3 loop: CASSGSRETQYF. CDR3 in DNA: TGTGCCAGCAGCGGTAGTAGAGAGACCCAGTACTTC.

The sample holds one count of this clone. The chain joins TRBV29-1 to TRBJ2-2, with 8 bases that match TRBD2. The CDR3 is 14 amino acids. Unmatched junction bases numbered 7, after V lost 6 bases and J lost 4 bases. CDR1 is SQVTM and CDR2 is ANQGSEA in the germline V gene. CDR3 protein: CSVRSAGGTGELFF. CDR3 bases: TGCAGCGTGCGCAGCGCGGGAGGCACCGGGGAGCTGTTTTTT.

This chain links TRBV6-5 with TRBJ1-2, with D tentatively TRBD1 (6 bases). The CDR3 has 14 amino acids. Trimming removed 5 bases from V and 8 bases from J, with 18 bases in between. CDR1 MNHEY and CDR2 SVGAGI come from the germline V gene. The CDR3 spells CASSQLDRTSGYTF. In DNA, the CDR3 is TGTGCCAGCAGTCAACTTGACAGGACCTCCGGCTACACCTTC.

The gene calls are TRBV11-2 and TRBJ2-7; D is perhaps TRBD1 (6 bases). Germline values: CDR1 SGHAT, CDR2 FQNNGV. This CDR3 contains 14 residues. Trimming removed 3 bases at V and 9 bases at J, with 18 bases between. CDR3 protein: CASSFMGALRGQYF. In DNA, the CDR3 is TGTGCCAGCAGCTTTATGGGGGCCCTACGAGGGCAGTACTTC.

Written as DNA, the CDR3 is TGTGCCAGCAGTTTACTCCTGCCGACTGGAACGAACACCGGGGAGCTGTTTTTT. This sequence encodes CASSLLLPTGTNTGELFF. This rearrangement joins TRBV27 to TRBJ2-2; D gene ambiguous. The CDR3 is 18 residues long. V shed 2 bases and J shed 0 bases, with 16 bases lying between them. In germline, CDR1 is MNHEY, CDR2 SMNVEV (reference sequence).

The CDR3 sequence is CASSLRVVGTDTQYF. CDR3 in DNA: TGTGCCAGCAGCTTACGAGTTGTCGGCACAGATACGCAGTATTTT. The genes are TRBV13 and TRBJ2-3; D is unresolved. Germline values: CDR1 PRHDT, CDR2 FYEKMQ (reference sequence). The CDR3 loop spans 15 amino acids. V dropped 2 bases and J dropped 1 base, with 10 bases sitting between them.

This clone was counted a single time. The CDR3 region has the DNA TGCGCCAGCAGCTTGGGACGGACGGGTTACAATGAGCAGTTCTTC. Translating gives CASSLGRTGYNEQFF. The V call is TRBV5-1, the J call TRBJ2-1, with D unresolved. V lost 0 bases and J 4 bases, leaving 11 bases between the germline ends. The CDR3 is made up of 15 amino acids. The germline gives CDR1 SGHRS, CDR2 YFSETQ.